The source of this T cell receptor beta chain is a study of blood T cell repertoires in COVID-19. Turning to the study itself: Sites in the United States, Italy and Spain provided acute and convalescent COVID-19 samples.

Everyone who took part was roughly 18 to 89 years old, and they came from 24 US areas. Sequenced by immunoSEQ multiplex PCR; TCRdb stores in-frame clones only, minus some. This table has some 420,000 clones, 85% to 90% appearing once. Germline CDR1 reads SGHRS; CDR2 reads YFSETQ. V dropped 4 bases and J dropped 6; count of bases not matched to a gene: 7. This CDR3 has 15 residues. The sequenced material came from PBMCs or T cells enriched from blood (not recorded which). The J gene is TRBJ2-1, the V gene TRBV5-1; the match to TRBD1 covers 10 bases. The receptor was derived from a man aged 30-40 years who had recovered from COVID-19. The CDR3 DNA reads as TGCGCCAGCAGCCGAGGACAGGGGGACTCCAATGAGCAGTTCTTC. Its translation is CASSRGQGDSNEQFF. Full variable domain (missing parts from reference TRBV5-1 and TRBJ2-1): KAGVTQTPRYLIKTRGQQVTLSCSPISGHRSVSWYQQTPGQGLQFLFEYFSETQRNKGNFPGRFSGRQFSNSRSEMNVSTLELGDSALYLCASSRGQGDSNEQFFGPGTRLTVL.